These 11 T cell receptor beta chains were all obtained from the same sample, sequenced in a study of CD8 T cells in ankylosing spondylitis. A single record per CDR3 protein comes from TCRdb applying MiXCR to the 5' RACE reads. The table records around 25,000 distinct CDR3 sequences, around 16% of them present only once. Material for sequencing was blood. Receptors were obtained from a male donor with ankylosing spondylitis or in good health (not recorded which).

This clonotype occurred a few times. The rearrangement uses TRBV7-2 and TRBJ1-4, with D possibly matching TRBD1 (6 bases). The CDR3 runs to 15 residues. Trimming shortened V by 5 bases and J by 4 bases, and 14 bases separated the two germline ends. The V gene's germline CDR1 is SGHTA and CDR2 FQGNSA. The CDR3 DNA follows: TGTGCCAGCAGCGAACAGGGCTCCCATAATGAAAAACTGTTTTTT. It translates to CASSEQGSHNEKLFF. Full variable domain (remainder filled in from reference TRBV7-2 and TRBJ1-4): GAGVSQSPSNKVTEKGKDVELRCDPISGHTALYWYRQSLGQGLEFLIYFQGNSAPDKSGLPSDRFSAERTGGSVSTLTIQRTQQEDSAVYLCASSEQGSHNEKLFFGSGTQLSVL.

Comments on this clonotype: Germline is not matched at one junction end, which may reflect a read error. The chain has TRBV19 and TRBJ1-2, with D hard to call. Germline V gene sequence: CDR1 LNHDA, CDR2 SQIVND (reference sequence). CDR3 length: 13 residues. CDR3 residues: CANSMRSNYGYTF. DNA of the CDR3: TGTGCCAATAGTATGCGGAGCAACTATGGCTACACCTTC.

This clonotype was counted ten times or more. The V and J genes are TRBV12-3 or TRBV12-4 and TRBJ2-3, with 10 bases aligning to TRBD1. The CDR3 covers 15 residues. V gave up 6 bases and J gave up 5 bases; unmatched junction bases: 8. CDR3 nucleotides: TGTGCCAGCAGCCCTAGGACAGGGGGAAGAGATACGCAGTATTTT. This translates into CASSPRTGGRDTQYF.

The chain couples TRBV20-1 to TRBJ2-1, with D possibly being TRBD2 (6 bases). V was clipped by 5 bases and J by 0 bases, with 14 bases between them. This CDR3 is 15 amino acids long. CDR1 is DFQATT and CDR2 is SNEGSKA in the germline V gene (reference sequence). CDR3 nucleotides: TGCAGTGCTCGAGTCAGGGAGGCCTCCTACAATGAGCAGTTCTTC. Protein: CSARVREASYNEQFF.

J is TRBJ2-2 and V is TRBV20-1; possible D gene TRBD1, 6 bases. CDR1 DFQATT and CDR2 SNEGSKA come from the germline V gene (reference sequence). The CDR3 has 14 amino acids. V lost 1 base and J 6 bases, leaving 12 bases between the germline ends. The CDR3 coding sequence is TGCAGTGCTAGAGGCGCAGGGGACCCCGGGGAGCTGTTTTTT. Its translation is CSARGAGDPGELFF.

This clonotype has ten or more counts. The chain employs TRBV4-1 and TRBJ2-2, with unresolved D. Per germline, CDR1 MGHRA and CDR2 YSYEKL. The V end lost 1 base, the J end lost 3 bases, and 3 bases lay between the germline ends. The CDR3 is made up of 13 amino acids. In nucleotides, the CDR3 is TGCGCCAGCAGCCAAGGTCACACCGGGGAGCTGTTTTTT. This encodes CASSQGHTGELFF.

The J gene is TRBJ2-3, the V gene TRBV5-1; D is undetermined. The CDR3 is made up of 13 amino acids. Trimming took off 4 bases at V and 2 bases at J, with 8 bases between the two ends. CDR1 is SGHRS and CDR2 is YFSETQ in the germline V gene. In DNA, the CDR3 is TGCGCCAGCAGCGGCAGCAACACAGATACGCAGTATTTT. It encodes CASSGSNTDTQYF.

The rearrangement joins TRBV28 to TRBJ2-3; either TRBD1 or TRBD2 may fit D (5 bases each). The CDR3 loop spans 19 amino acids. From germline, CDR1 is MDHEN and CDR2 SYDVKM. V lost 6 bases and J lost 1, with 26 bases in between. In nucleotides, the CDR3 is TGTGCCAGCAGAAAATCCGGGCTCGGGGCGGGCTGGGGCACAGATACGCAGTATTTT. It translates to CASRKSGLGAGWGTDTQYF.

The rearrangement links TRBV2 to TRBJ2-3; TRBD1 is a possible D gene (6 bases). The CDR3 has 14 residues. Per germline, CDR1 SNHLY and CDR2 FYNNEI. V gave up 11 bases and J gave up 2 bases, with 17 bases separating them. As DNA, the CDR3 is TGTGCCTATAAACCGGGACAAGTCACAGATACGCAGTATTTT. This translates into CAYKPGQVTDTQYF. Full variable domain (remainder filled in from reference TRBV2 and TRBJ2-3): EPEVTQTPSHQVTQMGQEVILRCVPISNHLYFYWYRQILGQKVEFLVSFYNNEISEKSEIFDDQFSVERPDGSNFTLKIRSTKLEDSAMYFCAYKPGQVTDTQYFGPGTRLTVL.

The V and J genes are TRBV29-1 and TRBJ2-7; 8 bases align to TRBD1. The V gene end was trimmed by 1 base and the J gene end by 3 bases; junction bases not matched to a gene: 2. The CDR3 contains 13 residues. Germline V gene data show CDR1 as SQVTM and CDR2 as ANQGSEA. CDR3 coding DNA: TGCAGCGTTGAAGGGACAGGGTACTACGAGCAGTACTTC. Translated: CSVEGTGYYEQYF.

This clonotype was counted many times. This chain links TRBV29-1 with TRBJ1-1; TRBD1 is a possible D gene (5 bases). This CDR3 contains 12 residues. From germline, CDR1 is SQVTM and CDR2 ANQGSEA. V was trimmed by 3 bases and J by 5 bases, leaving 10 bases between them. In DNA form, the CDR3 reads TGCAGCGTTGATCGCGGGGGGACTGAAGCTTTCTTT. It is translated as CSVDRGGTEAFF.